The 21 T cell receptor beta chains presented below share a single source sample, sequenced in a study of shared clonotypes between healthy human individuals. TCRdb's table, derived via immunoSEQ multiplex PCR, lists solely in-frame clones and lacks some. The sample lists 330,000 or so clones, less than 85% seen once, with under 11% in the top ten. Sequencing was carried out using memory CD4+ T cells sorted from blood. Sample subset: CD45RA-negative fraction. These receptors came from a man aged 25-45 years in good health.

The chain joins TRBV11-3 to TRBJ2-5, with D perhaps TRBD1 (5 bases). Germline assignment: CDR1 SGHNT and CDR2 YENEEA. V was trimmed by 1 base and J by 1 base, leaving 7 bases between them. The CDR3 sequence is 14 residues long. The CDR3 DNA follows: TGTGCCAGCAGCTTAGGTCAGGGCCAAGAGACCCAGTACTTC. Residues: CASSLGQGQETQYF.

The genes are TRBV5-4 and TRBJ2-1, with D unresolved. Between the trimmed V and J ends, which lost 0 bases and 7 bases, there was a span of 20 bases. In germline, CDR1 is SGHNT, CDR2 YYREEE (reference sequence). CDR3 size: 17 residues. The CDR3 DNA follows: TGTGCCAGCAGCTTGGGGTGGATACCCGCCCCGGAGAATGAGCAGTTCTTC. Translating gives CASSLGWIPAPENEQFF.

V and J are TRBV19 and TRBJ2-7; 7 bases fit TRBD2. Germline trimming cut 3 bases from V and 2 bases from J; bases unmatched to any gene: 7. Germline V gene sequence: CDR1 LNHDA, CDR2 SQIVND (reference sequence). The CDR3 totals 15 residues. The CDR3 DNA reads TGTGCCAGTAGTATTGCAGCGGGGCCGGCCTACGAGCAGTACTTC. Translation: CASSIAAGPAYEQYF.

V is TRBV29-1 and J is TRBJ2-7; D ambiguous. The CDR3 runs 11 residues. V gave up 2 bases and J gave up 1 base, with 3 bases separating them. Germline V lookup: CDR1 SQVTM, CDR2 ANQGSEA. CDR3 amino acids: CSVELSYEQYF. In DNA, the CDR3 is TGCAGCGTTGAACTATCCTACGAGCAGTACTTC.

The rearrangement joins TRBV28 to TRBJ2-7; 9 bases line up with TRBD1. Germline-derived CDR1 and CDR2 are MDHEN and SYDVKM. Trimming at V came to 5 bases and at J to 8 bases, leaving 19 bases not matched to a gene. CDR3 size: 17 residues. CDR3 sequence reads: CASSPNVPPGQGEKQYF. In nucleotides, the CDR3 is TGTGCCAGCAGTCCGAACGTCCCCCCGGGACAGGGTGAAAAGCAGTACTTC.

CDR3 bases: TGTGCCAGCAGCTCACCTGACAGTACTGGAAACACCATATATTTT. It translates to CASSSPDSTGNTIYF. The genes are TRBV5-5 and TRBJ1-3; weak D call: TRBD1 (5 bases). Trimming took 3 bases from V and 2 from J, leaving 12 bases between them. The V gene's germline CDR1 is SGHKS and CDR2 YYEKEE (reference sequence). This CDR3 has 15 amino acids.

The rearrangement uses TRBV27 and TRBJ2-1; weak D call: TRBD2 (6 bases). This CDR3 has 13 residues. V lost 8 bases to trimming and J lost 6 bases, with 14 bases between them. Germline-derived CDR1 and CDR2 are MNHEY and SMNVEV (reference sequence). CDR3 DNA sequence: TGTGCCAGCCAGACTAGTACGGGCAATGAGCAGTTCTTC. It is translated as CASQTSTGNEQFF.

This rearrangement joins TRBV7-2 to TRBJ1-4; 7 nucleotides align to TRBD1. Germline CDR1 is SGHTA and CDR2 is FQGNSA. V was pared by 4 bases and J by 7 bases, with 9 bases of the junction left unmatched. The CDR3 is 15 residues long. The CDR3 sequence: CASSSQTGISEKLFF. The CDR3 bases are TGTGCCAGCAGCTCCCAGACAGGGATAAGTGAAAAACTGTTTTTT.

The chain uses TRBV7-8 and TRBJ1-1, with 7 bases aligning to TRBD1. V lost 5 bases to trimming and J lost 4 bases; unmatched junction nucleotides: 4. CDR1 is SGHVS, CDR2 FQNEAQ, per germline. The CDR3 totals 13 residues. The CDR3 sequence: CASSHRGGTEAFF. The CDR3 coding sequence is TGTGCCAGCAGCCACAGGGGTGGCACTGAAGCTTTCTTT.

This clone was observed many times. Other DNA sequences from this sample encode an identical CDR3 as well. The chain uses TRBV5-1 and TRBJ1-1; D ambiguous. Trimming pared 4 bases from V and 0 bases from J, leaving 7 bases between. Germline-derived CDR1 and CDR2 are SGHRS and YFSETQ. The CDR3 covers 13 residues. The CDR3 spells CASSRVMNTEAFF. The CDR3 nucleotides are TGCGCCAGCAGCCGGGTAATGAACACTGAAGCTTTCTTT.

In its sample, this clone was seen a few times. This CDR3 reads CATTDSPGKLFF. As DNA, the CDR3 is TGTGCCACCACGGACAGTCCAGGAAAACTGTTTTTT. J is TRBJ1-4 and V is TRBV2, with D possibly TRBD1 on 6 matching bases. This CDR3 has 12 amino acids. Trimming removed 10 bases at V and 10 bases at J, with 16 bases between. CDR1 is SNHLY and CDR2 is FYNNEI in the germline V gene.

This chain joins TRBV2 and TRBJ2-2, with D unresolved. This CDR3 is 11 amino acids long. CDR1 is SNHLY, CDR2 FYNNEI, per germline. The ends were cut back, 5 bases at V and 6 bases at J, with 4 bases in the middle. The CDR3 is CASSWSGELFF. CDR3 nucleotide sequence: TGTGCCAGCAGTTGGTCCGGGGAGCTGTTTTTT.

CDR3 DNA sequence: TGTGCCAGCAAAAATCGGGGGCTTAATCAGCCCCAGCATTTT. Amino acids: CASKNRGLNQPQHF. This chain joins TRBV28 and TRBJ1-5, with D possibly TRBD1 on 6 matching bases. With 7 bases removed from V and 4 bases from J, the gap between germline ends came to 14 bases. CDR3 length: 14 amino acids. CDR1 is MDHEN and CDR2 is SYDVKM in the germline V gene.

The chain carries TRBV5-6 and TRBJ2-7, with TRBD1 as a possible D gene (6 bases). The CDR3 runs 15 residues. The germline V gene encodes CDR1 SGHDT and CDR2 YYEEEE. Trimming removed 4 bases at V and 3 bases at J, with 17 bases between. The chain's CDR3 is CASSPRPGERYEQYF. The CDR3 DNA reads as TGTGCCAGCAGCCCCAGGCCAGGGGAACGCTACGAGCAGTACTTC.

V and J are TRBV6-8 and TRBJ1-4, with a tentative D call TRBD1 (6 bases). The germline CDR1 and CDR2 sequences are MNHGY and SAAAGT. Trimming cost V 8 bases and J 7 bases, with 26 bases left between them. The CDR3 consists of 17 residues. CDR3 loop: CASRILPCRGATEKLFF. CDR3 bases: TGTGCCAGCCGGATACTCCCTTGTAGGGGGGCGACTGAAAAACTGTTTTTT.

This clone came up many times. The chain is built from TRBV10-3 and TRBJ1-2, with 8 nucleotides matching TRBD1. Trimming at V came to 5 bases and at J to 5 bases, leaving 10 bases not matched to a gene. This CDR3 is built from 15 residues. Germline values: CDR1 ENHRY, CDR2 SYGVKD. CDR3 in amino acids: CAISSHQGAGYGYTF. CDR3 DNA: TGTGCCATCAGTTCACACCAGGGGGCAGGTTATGGCTACACCTTC.

This chain joins TRBV15 and TRBJ1-1; no firm D call. From germline, CDR1 is LNHNV and CDR2 YYDKDF (reference sequence). The length of the CDR3 is 12 residues. The ends were cut back, 2 bases at V and 2 bases at J, with 3 bases in the middle. The CDR3 DNA follows: TGTGCCACCAGCAGAACCAACACTGAAGCTTTCTTT. This translates into CATSRTNTEAFF.

The V and J genes are TRBV19 and TRBJ2-7; tentatively, D is TRBD1 (7 bases). Deletions cut 8 bases from V and 3 bases from J, with 26 bases between. CDR1 is LNHDA and CDR2 is SQIVND in the germline V gene (reference sequence). This CDR3 spans 17 amino acids. Written as DNA, the CDR3 is TGTGCCAGTGGAGCGTGGACAGGCCTGCTGGGGGGCTACGAGCAGTACTTC. Its translation: CASGAWTGLLGGYEQYF. Filled out from reference TRBV19 and TRBJ2-7, the complete variable domain reads DGGITQSPKYLFRKEGQNVTLSCEQNLNHDAMYWYRQDPGQGLRLIYYSQIVNDFQKGDIAEGYSVSREKKESFPLTVTSAQKNPTAFYLCASGAWTGLLGGYEQYFGPGTRLTVT.

This chain joins TRBV5-6 and TRBJ2-1; a weak D match, TRBD1 (5 bases). The length of the CDR3 is 15 residues. The V gene's germline CDR1 is SGHDT and CDR2 YYEEEE. V was trimmed by 2 bases and J by 0 bases, leaving 9 bases between them. This chain's CDR3 is CASSLVQGSYNEQFF. As DNA, the CDR3 is TGTGCCAGCAGCTTAGTCCAGGGCTCCTACAATGAGCAGTTCTTC.

The chain is built from TRBV5-1 and TRBJ2-1; 11 nucleotides match TRBD2. V lost 6 bases to trimming and J lost 4 bases; unmatched junction nucleotides: 9. The CDR3 consists of 16 residues. The germline gives CDR1 SGHRS, CDR2 YFSETQ. The DNA for the CDR3 is TGCGCCAGCACCATTTCCGGGACTAGCGGATACAATGAGCAGTTCTTC. Encoded protein: CASTISGTSGYNEQFF.

A single count supports this clone. The sample holds other DNA sequences that translate to the same CDR3. The J gene is TRBJ2-7, the V gene TRBV11-2; D gene uncertain. V was shortened by 2 bases and J by 4 bases, with 6 bases between the two germline ends. The CDR3 length is 12 residues. In germline, CDR1 is SGHAT, CDR2 FQNNGV. The CDR3: CASSLTTYEQYF. CDR3 DNA: TGTGCCAGCAGCTTAACCACTTACGAGCAGTACTTC.